This record concerns one T cell receptor (beta chain) sequence. This sample was included in a study of control samples from healthy donors and cancer patients. Germline loops: CDR1 SGHDT, CDR2 YYEEEE. The V end was cut by 4 bases, the J end by 2 bases, with 19 bases between. CDR3 size: 17 residues. The table came from immunoSEQ multiplex PCR; TCRdb's copy has only in-frame clones and leaves some out. In the table there are 140,000 to 150,000 clones, about 91% of which are singletons. The sequence derives from a man aged 25 to 45 in good health. The gene calls are TRBV5-6 and TRBJ1-5, with D possibly matching TRBD1 (6 bases). The material sequenced was blood. Here the CDR3 DNA reads TGTGCCAGCAGCCTGATGAATAGGGGGTTCGGCAATCAGCCCCAGCATTTT. Encoded protein: CASSLMNRGFGNQPQHF.